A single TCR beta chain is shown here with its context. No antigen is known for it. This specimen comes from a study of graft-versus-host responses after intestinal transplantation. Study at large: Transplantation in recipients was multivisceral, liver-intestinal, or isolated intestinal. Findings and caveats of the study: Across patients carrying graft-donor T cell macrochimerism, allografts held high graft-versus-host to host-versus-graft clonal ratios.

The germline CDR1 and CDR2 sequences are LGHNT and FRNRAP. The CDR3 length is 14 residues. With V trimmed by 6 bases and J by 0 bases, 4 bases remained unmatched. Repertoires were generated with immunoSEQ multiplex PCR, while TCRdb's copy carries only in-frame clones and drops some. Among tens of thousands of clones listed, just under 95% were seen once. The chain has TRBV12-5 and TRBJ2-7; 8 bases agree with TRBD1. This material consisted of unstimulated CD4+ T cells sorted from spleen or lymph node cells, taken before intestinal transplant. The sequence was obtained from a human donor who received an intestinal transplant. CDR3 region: CASGWTGRSYEQYF. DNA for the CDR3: TGTGCTAGTGGATGGACAGGGCGCTCCTACGAGCAGTACTTC.